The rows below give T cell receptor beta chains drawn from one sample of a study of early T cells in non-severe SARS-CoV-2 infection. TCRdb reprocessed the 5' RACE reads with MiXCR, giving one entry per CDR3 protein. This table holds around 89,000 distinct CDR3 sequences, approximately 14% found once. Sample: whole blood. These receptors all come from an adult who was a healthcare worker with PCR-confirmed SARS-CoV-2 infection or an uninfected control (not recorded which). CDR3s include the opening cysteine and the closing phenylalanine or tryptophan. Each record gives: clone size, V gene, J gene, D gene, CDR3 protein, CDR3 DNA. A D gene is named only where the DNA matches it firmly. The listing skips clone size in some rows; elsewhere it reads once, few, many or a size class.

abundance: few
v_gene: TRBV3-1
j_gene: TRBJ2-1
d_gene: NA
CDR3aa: CASSLRSGSNEQFF
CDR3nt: TGTGCCAGCAGCCTACGCTCTGGCAGCAATGAGCAGTTCTTC

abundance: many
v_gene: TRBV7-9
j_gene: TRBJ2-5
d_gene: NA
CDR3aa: CASSEVDSGETQYF
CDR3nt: TGTGCCAGCAGCGAAGTTGACTCAGGAGAGACCCAGTACTTC

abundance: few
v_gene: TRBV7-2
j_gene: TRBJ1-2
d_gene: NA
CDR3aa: CASSDRTSGYGYTF
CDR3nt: TGTGCCAGCAGTGACCGTACTTCGGGCTATGGCTACACCTTC

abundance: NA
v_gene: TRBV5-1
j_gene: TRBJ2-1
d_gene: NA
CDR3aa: CASSLDRLNSYNEQFF
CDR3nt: TGCGCCAGCAGCTTGGACAGGTTGAACTCCTACAATGAGCAGTTCTTC

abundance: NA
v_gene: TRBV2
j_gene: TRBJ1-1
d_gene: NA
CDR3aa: CASSVRGGTEAFF
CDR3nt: TGTGCCAGCAGTGTTCGGGGAGGAACTGAAGCTTTCTTT

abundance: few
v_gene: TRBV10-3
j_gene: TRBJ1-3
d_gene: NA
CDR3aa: CAIRREPSDKLPPISGNTIYF
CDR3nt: TGTGCCATCAGACGCGAACCTTCCGACAAACTACCACCCATCTCTGGAAACACCATATATTTT

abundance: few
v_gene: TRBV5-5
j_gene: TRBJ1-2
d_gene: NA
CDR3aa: CASSFLTYTNYGYTF
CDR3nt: TGTGCCAGCAGCTTTTTGACCTACACTAACTATGGCTACACCTTC

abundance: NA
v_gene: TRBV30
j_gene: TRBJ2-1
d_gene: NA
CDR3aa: CAWSKARVNEQFF
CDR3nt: TGTGCCTGGAGTAAAGCCAGGGTCAATGAGCAGTTCTTC

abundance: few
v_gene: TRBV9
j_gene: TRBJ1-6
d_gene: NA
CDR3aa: CASSVARDDYNSPLHF
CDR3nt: TGTGCCAGCAGCGTAGCTCGGGATGACTATAATTCACCCCTCCACTTT

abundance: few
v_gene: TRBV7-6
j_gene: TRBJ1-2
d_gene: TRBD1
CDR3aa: CASSRNRGHQDGYTF
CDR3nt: TGTGCCAGCAGCCGAAACAGGGGGCATCAAGATGGCTACACCTTC

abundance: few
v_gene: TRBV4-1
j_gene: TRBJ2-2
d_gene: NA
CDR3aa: CASSQVTGEFTGELFF
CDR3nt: TGCGCCAGCAGCCAAGTAACGGGGGAGTTCACCGGGGAGCTGTTTTTT

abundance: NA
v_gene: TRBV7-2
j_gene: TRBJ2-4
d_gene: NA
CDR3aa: CASSLVWSLAKNIQYF
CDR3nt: TGTGCCAGCAGCTTAGTGTGGAGTTTAGCCAAAAACATTCAGTACTTC

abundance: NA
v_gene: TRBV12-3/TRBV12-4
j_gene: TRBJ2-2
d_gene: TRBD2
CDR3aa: CASSETAWGGIGELFF
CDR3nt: TGTGCCAGCAGCGAGACAGCCTGGGGGGGAATCGGGGAGCTGTTTTTT

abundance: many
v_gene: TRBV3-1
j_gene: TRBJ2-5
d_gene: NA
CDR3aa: CASSQDSTEETQYF
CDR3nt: TGTGCCAGCAGCCAAGATTCGACAGAAGAGACCCAGTACTTC

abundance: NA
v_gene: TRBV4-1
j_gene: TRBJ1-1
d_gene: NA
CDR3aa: CASSQHPGANTEAFF
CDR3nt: TGCGCCAGCAGCCAACATCCAGGGGCGAACACTGAAGCTTTCTTT

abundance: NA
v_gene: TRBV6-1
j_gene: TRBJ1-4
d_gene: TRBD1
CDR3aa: CASDDRGLNEKLFF
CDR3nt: TGTGCCAGTGATGACAGGGGTCTTAATGAAAAACTGTTTTTT

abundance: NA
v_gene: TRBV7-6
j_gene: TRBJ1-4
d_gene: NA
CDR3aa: CASSPGTNPPWEKLFF
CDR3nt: TGTGCCAGCAGCCCAGGGACAAACCCTCCGTGGGAAAAACTGTTTTTT

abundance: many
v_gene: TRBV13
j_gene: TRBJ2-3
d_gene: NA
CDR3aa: CASSRADTQYF
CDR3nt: TGTGCCAGCAGCCGGGCAGATACGCAGTATTTT

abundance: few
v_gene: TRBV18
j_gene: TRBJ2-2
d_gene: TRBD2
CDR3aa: CASSPPGLVLTGTGELFF
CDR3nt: TGTGCCAGCTCACCACCGGGACTAGTCTTGACCGGCACCGGGGAGCTGTTTTTT

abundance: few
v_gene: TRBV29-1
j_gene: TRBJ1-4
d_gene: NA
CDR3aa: CSVEGPPTNEKLFF
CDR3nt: TGCAGCGTTGAGGGGCCCCCAACTAATGAAAAACTGTTTTTT

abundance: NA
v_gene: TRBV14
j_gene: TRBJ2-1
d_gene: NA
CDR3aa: CASSSRQVGGHEQFF
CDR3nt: TGTGCCAGCAGCTCCCGGCAAGTTGGGGGGCATGAGCAGTTCTTC

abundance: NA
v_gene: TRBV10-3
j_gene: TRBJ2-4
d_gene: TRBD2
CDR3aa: CAISEGREANIQYF
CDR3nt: TGTGCCATCAGTGAAGGGAGGGAGGCGAACATTCAGTACTTC

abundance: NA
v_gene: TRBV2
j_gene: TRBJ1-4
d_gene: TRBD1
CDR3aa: CASSERDSLSYEKLFF
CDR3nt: TGTGCCAGCAGCGAACGGGACAGCCTAAGTTATGAAAAACTGTTTTTT

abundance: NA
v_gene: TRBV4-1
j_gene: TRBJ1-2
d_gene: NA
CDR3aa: CASSQPIFRDGDYGYTF
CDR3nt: TGCGCCAGCAGCCAGCCAATTTTCCGGGACGGGGACTATGGCTACACCTTC

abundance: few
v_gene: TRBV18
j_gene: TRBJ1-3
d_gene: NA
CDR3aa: CASSPPGGRSGNTIYF
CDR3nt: TGTGCCAGCTCACCACCGGGGGGCCGCTCTGGAAACACCATATATTTT

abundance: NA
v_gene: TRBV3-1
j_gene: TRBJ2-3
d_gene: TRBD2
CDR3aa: CASSQVPRAGGTGDTQYF
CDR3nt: TGTGCCAGCAGCCAAGTACCCCGAGCGGGGGGGACAGGCGACACGCAGTATTTT

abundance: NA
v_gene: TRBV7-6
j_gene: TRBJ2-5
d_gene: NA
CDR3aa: CASSDARRDLRRNQYF
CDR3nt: TGTGCCAGCAGCGACGCCCGCCGGGACCTCAGACGGAACCAGTACTTC

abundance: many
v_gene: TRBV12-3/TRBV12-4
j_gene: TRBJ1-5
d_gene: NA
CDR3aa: CASSLTGSVVPQPQHF
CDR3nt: TGTGCCAGCAGTTTAACAGGGAGTGTAGTCCCCCAGCCCCAGCATTTT

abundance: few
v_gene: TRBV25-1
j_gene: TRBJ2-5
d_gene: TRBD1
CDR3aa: CASSEFRGQQETQYF
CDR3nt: TGTGCCAGCAGTGAGTTTAGGGGACAGCAGGAGACCCAGTACTTC

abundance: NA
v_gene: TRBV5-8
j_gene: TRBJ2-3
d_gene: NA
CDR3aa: CASSLGYTDTQYF
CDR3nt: TGTGCCAGCAGCTTAGGCTACACAGATACGCAGTATTTT

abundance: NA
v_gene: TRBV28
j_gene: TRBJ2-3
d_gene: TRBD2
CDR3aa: CASSPSGVFTDTQYF
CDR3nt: TGTGCCAGCAGTCCTAGCGGGGTCTTCACAGATACGCAGTATTTT